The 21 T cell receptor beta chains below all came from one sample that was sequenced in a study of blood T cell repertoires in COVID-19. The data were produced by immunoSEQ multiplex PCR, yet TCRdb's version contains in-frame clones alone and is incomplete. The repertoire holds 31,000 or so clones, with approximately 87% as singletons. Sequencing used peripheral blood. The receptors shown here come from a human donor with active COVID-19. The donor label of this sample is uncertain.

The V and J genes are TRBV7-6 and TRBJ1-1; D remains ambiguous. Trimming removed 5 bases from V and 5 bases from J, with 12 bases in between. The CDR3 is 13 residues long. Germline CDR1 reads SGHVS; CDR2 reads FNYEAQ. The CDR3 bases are TGTGCCAGCAGCCAGGATCCTCGGACTGAAGCTTTCTTT. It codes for CASSQDPRTEAFF.

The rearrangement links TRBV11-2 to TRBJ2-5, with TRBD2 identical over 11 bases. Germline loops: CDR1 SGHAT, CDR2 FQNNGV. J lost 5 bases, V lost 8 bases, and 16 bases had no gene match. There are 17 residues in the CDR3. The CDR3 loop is CASGSWIAGGLGETQYF. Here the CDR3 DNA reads TGTGCCAGCGGTTCGTGGATAGCGGGGGGGCTCGGGGAGACCCAGTACTTC.

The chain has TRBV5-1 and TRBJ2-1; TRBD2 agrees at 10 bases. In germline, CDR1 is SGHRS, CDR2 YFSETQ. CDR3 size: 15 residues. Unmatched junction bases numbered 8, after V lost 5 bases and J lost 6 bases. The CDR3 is CASRKLAGTSNEQFF. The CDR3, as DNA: TGCGCCAGCAGGAAACTAGCGGGAACCTCCAATGAGCAGTTCTTC.

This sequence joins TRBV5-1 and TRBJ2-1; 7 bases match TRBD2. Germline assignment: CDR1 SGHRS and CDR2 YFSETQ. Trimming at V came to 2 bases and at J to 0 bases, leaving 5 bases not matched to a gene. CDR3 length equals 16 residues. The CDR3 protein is CASSFLTSVSYNEQFF. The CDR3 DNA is TGCGCCAGCAGCTTCCTAACTAGCGTCTCCTACAATGAGCAGTTCTTC.

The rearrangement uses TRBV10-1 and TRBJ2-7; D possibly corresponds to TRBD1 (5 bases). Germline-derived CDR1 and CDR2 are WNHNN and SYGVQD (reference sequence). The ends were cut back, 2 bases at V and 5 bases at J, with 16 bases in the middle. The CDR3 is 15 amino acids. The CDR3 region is CASSEGRQGSHEQYF. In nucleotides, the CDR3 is TGCGCCAGCAGTGAGGGCCGGCAGGGAAGCCACGAGCAGTACTTC.

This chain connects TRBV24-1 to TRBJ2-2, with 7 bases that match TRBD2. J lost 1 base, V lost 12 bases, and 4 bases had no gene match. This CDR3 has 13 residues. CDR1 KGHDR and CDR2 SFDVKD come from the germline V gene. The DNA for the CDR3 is TGTGCCGCGGCTAGCGGGAACACCGGGGAGCTGTTTTTT. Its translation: CAAASGNTGELFF.

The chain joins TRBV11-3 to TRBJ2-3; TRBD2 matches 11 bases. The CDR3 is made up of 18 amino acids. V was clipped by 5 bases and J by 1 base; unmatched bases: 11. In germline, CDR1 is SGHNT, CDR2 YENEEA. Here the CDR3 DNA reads TGTGCCAGCAGCCCGTGGGTAGCGGGAGGGCCGGGCACAGATACGCAGTATTTT. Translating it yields CASSPWVAGGPGTDTQYF.

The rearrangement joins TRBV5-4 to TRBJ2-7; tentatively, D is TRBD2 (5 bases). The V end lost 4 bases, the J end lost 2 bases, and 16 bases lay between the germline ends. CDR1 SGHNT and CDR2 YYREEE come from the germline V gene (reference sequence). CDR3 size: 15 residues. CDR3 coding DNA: TGTGCCAGCAGCCAGAGGGCCATGAAACCCTACGAGCAGTACTTC. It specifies CASSQRAMKPYEQYF.

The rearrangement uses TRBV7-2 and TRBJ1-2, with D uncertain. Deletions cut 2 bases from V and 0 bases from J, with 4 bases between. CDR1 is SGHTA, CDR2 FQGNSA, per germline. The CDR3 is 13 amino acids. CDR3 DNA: TGTGCCAGCAGCTTACCCGCTAACTATGGCTACACCTTC. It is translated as CASSLPANYGYTF. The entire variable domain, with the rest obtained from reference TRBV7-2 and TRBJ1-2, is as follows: GAGVSQSPSNKVTEKGKDVELRCDPISGHTALYWYRQSLGQGLEFLIYFQGNSAPDKSGLPSDRFSAERTGGSVSTLTIQRTQQEDSAVYLCASSLPANYGYTFGSGTRLTVV.

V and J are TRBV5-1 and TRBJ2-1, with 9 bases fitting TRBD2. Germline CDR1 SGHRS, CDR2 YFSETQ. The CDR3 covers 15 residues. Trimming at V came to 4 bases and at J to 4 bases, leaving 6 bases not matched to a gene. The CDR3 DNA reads TGCGCCAGCAGCAGTAGCGGGGGCAATTACAATGAGCAGTTCTTC. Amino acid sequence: CASSSSGGNYNEQFF.

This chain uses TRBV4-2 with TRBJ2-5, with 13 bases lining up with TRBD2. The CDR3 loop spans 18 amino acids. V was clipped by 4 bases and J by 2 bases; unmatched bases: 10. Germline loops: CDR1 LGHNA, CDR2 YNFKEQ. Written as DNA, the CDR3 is TGTGCCAGCAGCCGAGGGACTAGCGGGGCTCACTTACAAGAGACCCAGTACTTC. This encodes CASSRGTSGAHLQETQYF.

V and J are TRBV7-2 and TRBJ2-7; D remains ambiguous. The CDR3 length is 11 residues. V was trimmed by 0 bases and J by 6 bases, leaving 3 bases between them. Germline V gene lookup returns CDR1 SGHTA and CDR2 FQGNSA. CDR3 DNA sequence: TGTGCCAGCAGCTTAGCCGGCGAGCAGTACTTC. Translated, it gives CASSLAGEQYF.

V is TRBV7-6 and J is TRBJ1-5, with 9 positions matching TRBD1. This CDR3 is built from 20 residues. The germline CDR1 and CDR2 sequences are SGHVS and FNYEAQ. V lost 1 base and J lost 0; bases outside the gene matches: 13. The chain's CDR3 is CASSLEASWTGEPSNQPQHF. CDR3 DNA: TGTGCCAGCAGCTTAGAAGCGAGTTGGACAGGGGAACCTAGCAATCAGCCCCAGCATTTT.

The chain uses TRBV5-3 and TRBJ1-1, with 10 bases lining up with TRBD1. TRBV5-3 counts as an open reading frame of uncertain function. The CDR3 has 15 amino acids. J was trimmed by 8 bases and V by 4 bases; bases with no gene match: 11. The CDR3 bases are TGTGCCAGAAGCCTATCGGGACAGGGGCCGGCGGAAGCTTTCTTT. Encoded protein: CARSLSGQGPAEAFF.

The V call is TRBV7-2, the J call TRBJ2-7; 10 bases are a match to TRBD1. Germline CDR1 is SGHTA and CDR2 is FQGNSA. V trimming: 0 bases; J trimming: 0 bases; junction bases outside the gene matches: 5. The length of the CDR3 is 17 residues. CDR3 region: CASSLAGGQGTSYEQYF. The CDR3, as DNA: TGTGCCAGCAGCTTAGCTGGGGGACAGGGGACCTCCTACGAGCAGTACTTC. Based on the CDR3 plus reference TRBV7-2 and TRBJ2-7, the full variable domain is GAGVSQSPSNKVTEKGKDVELRCDPISGHTALYWYRQSLGQGLEFLIYFQGNSAPDKSGLPSDRFSAERTGGSVSTLTIQRTQQEDSAVYLCASSLAGGQGTSYEQYFGPGTRLTVT.

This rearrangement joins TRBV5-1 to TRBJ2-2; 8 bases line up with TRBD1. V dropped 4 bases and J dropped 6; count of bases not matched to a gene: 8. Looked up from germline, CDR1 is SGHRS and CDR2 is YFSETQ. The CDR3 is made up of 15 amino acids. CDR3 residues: CASSLLTGDAGELFF. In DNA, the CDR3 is TGCGCCAGCAGCCTCCTGACAGGGGACGCCGGGGAGCTGTTTTTT.

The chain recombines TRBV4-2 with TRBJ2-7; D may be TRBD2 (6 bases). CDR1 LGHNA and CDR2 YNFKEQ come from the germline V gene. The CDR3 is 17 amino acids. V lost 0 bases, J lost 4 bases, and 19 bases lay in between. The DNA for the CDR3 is TGTGCCAGCAGCCAAGAACTCCGAGGACTAAGGCCTTACGAGCAGTACTTC. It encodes CASSQELRGLRPYEQYF.

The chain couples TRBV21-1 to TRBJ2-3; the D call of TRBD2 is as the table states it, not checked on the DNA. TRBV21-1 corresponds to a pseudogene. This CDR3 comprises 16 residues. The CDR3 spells CASSKHPRLDTDTQYF. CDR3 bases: TGTGCCAGCAGCAAACACCCACGACTAGACACAGATACGCAGTATTTT.

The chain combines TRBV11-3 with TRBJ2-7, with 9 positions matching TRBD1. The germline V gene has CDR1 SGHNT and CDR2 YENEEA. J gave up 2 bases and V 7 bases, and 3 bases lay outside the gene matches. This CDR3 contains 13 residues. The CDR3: CASTRTGAYEQYF. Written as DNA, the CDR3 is TGTGCCAGCACACGGACAGGGGCCTACGAGCAGTACTTC.

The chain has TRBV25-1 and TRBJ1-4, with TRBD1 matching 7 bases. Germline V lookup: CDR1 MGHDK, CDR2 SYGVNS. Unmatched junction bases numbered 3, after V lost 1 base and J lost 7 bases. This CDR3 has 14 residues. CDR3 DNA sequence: TGTGCCAGCAGTGAATTCAGGGGGGTTGAAAAACTGTTTTTT. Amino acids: CASSEFRGVEKLFF.

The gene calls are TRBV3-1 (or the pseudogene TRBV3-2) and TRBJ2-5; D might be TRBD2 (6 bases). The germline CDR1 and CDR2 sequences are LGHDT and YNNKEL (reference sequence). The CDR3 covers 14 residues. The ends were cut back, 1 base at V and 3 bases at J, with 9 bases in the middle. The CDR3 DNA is TGTGCCAGCAGCCAAGTCTGGGGGGAAGAGACCCAGTACTTC. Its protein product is CASSQVWGEETQYF.